Listed below are T cell receptor beta chains from one sample, sequenced in a study of cytomegalovirus exposure and HLA in healthy donors. Clones were sequenced by immunoSEQ multiplex PCR, and TCRdb holds only the in-frame ones, with some missing. The repertoire includes about 110,000 clones, over 60% of them detected once, and over 8% sits in the top ten. Sequenced sample: PBMCs. These receptors were obtained from a man in his forties in good health and CMV-seropositive. Both conserved end residues are part of each CDR3. The order of the fields is CDR3 length, D gene, clone size, V gene, J gene, CDR3 DNA, CDR3 protein. D genes are given only for firm matches. Where a row states a size, it is once, few, many or the class of an expanded clone; other rows omit it.

>13|TRBD1|once|TRBV5-6|TRBJ1-4
TGTGCCAGCAGCGCCGACAGGGTCGAAAAACTGTTTTTT
CASSADRVEKLFF
>15|.|.|TRBV11-3|TRBJ2-1
TGTGCCAGCAGCCCTCGTTCGGGGTCCTACAATGAGCAGTTCTTC
CASSPRSGSYNEQFF
>15|TRBD2|.|TRBV4-2|TRBJ2-7
TGTGCCAGCAGCCAAGTAGGGCGGGAGGGCAACGAGCAGTACTTC
CASSQVGREGNEQYF
>22|.|few|TRBV4-1|TRBJ2-1
TGCGCCAGCAGCCACCCCGGAGGGGGGGGACTCCGAACCGCCAGCTCCTACAATGAGCAGTTCTTC
CASSHPGGGGLRTASSYNEQFF
>11|.|.|TRBV20-1|TRBJ2-5
TGCAGTGTAACAAGTCAAGAGACCCAGTACTTC
CSVTSQETQYF
>14|.|few|TRBV7-2|TRBJ2-2
TGTGCCAGCAGCTTTGGTTGGCGGACCGGGGAGCTGTTTTTT
CASSFGWRTGELFF
>17|TRBD2|.|TRBV10-3|TRBJ2-5
TGTGCCATCAGTGAGTCGGGTAGCGGGTTCTCTGGAGAGACCCAGTACTTC
CAISESGSGFSGETQYF
>13|TRBD1|.|TRBV4-1|TRBJ2-5
TGCGCCAGCTCGATACAGGGGGATTCGACCCAGTACTTC
CASSIQGDSTQYF
>15|.|.|TRBV2|TRBJ2-6
TGTGCCAGCACGGAAGGCCGGGCTGGGGCCAACGGCCTGACTTTC
CASTEGRAGANGLTF
>14|.|.|TRBV7-9|TRBJ2-5
TGTGCCAGCAGCTCAGACCAGGGGCAAGAGACCCAGTACTTC
CASSSDQGQETQYF
>14|TRBD1|.|TRBV5-1|TRBJ2-4
TGCGCCAGCAGCTTGGACGGTGGGTGGGACAGTCAGTACTTC
CASSLDGGWDSQYF
>14|.|.|TRBV6-6|TRBJ2-1
TGTGCCAGCAAGGGTAGCGGCAACTACAATGAGCAGTTCTTC
CASKGSGNYNEQFF
>12|TRBD1|.|TRBV29-1|TRBJ1-2
TGCAGCGTTGGACAGGGGAACTATGGCTACACCTTC
CSVGQGNYGYTF
>16|.|.|TRBV7-3|TRBJ2-2
TGTGCCAGCAGTTATACCGGGCCCGGGGGTGCCGGGGAGCTGTTTTTT
CASSYTGPGGAGELFF
>16|TRBD2|.|TRBV11-3|TRBJ2-3
TGTGCCAGCAGCTTAGGGGGTAGCGGGGTCACAGATACGCAGTATTTT
CASSLGGSGVTDTQYF
>14|.|once|TRBV6-6|TRBJ2-3
TGTGCCGGGGGCGAACAGGGTCATGGGGGTACGCAGTATTTT
CAGGEQGHGGTQYF
>15|TRBD2|once|TRBV11-1|TRBJ2-2
TGTGCCAGCGGCGGCGGGGGGGCCGTTCCCGGGGAGCTGTTTTTT
CASGGGGAVPGELFF
>16|TRBD1|few|TRBV30|TRBJ2-2
TGTGCCTGGAGTGGTTACACAGGGGAACGGATCGGGGAGCTGTTTTTT
CAWSGYTGERIGELFF
>16|TRBD2|.|TRBV4-3|TRBJ2-3
TGCGCCAGCAGCCAAGAGGGGCGGGAGGGTACAGATACGCAGTATTTT
CASSQEGREGTDTQYF
>17|.|.|TRBV6-1|TRBJ2-7
TGTGCCAGCAGTGAAATGACAGGCTTCCCCTTTTCCTACGAGCAGTACTTC
CASSEMTGFPFSYEQYF
>13|TRBD1|.|TRBV28|TRBJ1-2
TGTGCCAGCAGCCGGGACAGGTTGGGGGGCTACACCTTC
CASSRDRLGGYTF
>14|.|.|TRBV6-5|TRBJ2-7
TGTGCCAGCAGTCCGAGGCTCGACCTCTACGAGCAGTACTTC
CASSPRLDLYEQYF
>11|.|.|TRBV6-1|TRBJ2-7
TGTGCCAGCCTTATTGTTCACGAGCAGTACTTC
CASLIVHEQYF
>14|.|.|TRBV7-8|TRBJ1-2
TGTGCCAGCAGCCGGAGACAGGCGAACTATGGCTACACCTTC
CASSRRQANYGYTF
>15|.|.|TRBV5-5|TRBJ1-1
TGTGCCAGCAGCTTGGCGGGGGTACCGAACACTGAAGCTTTCTTT
CASSLAGVPNTEAFF
>16|.|.|TRBV18|TRBJ1-4
TGTGCCAGCTCACCAACAAGCGTCTCCATCAATGAAAAACTGTTTTTT
CASSPTSVSINEKLFF
>15|TRBD2|.|TRBV7-9|TRBJ2-7
TGTGCCAGCAGCTTAGCGACTAGCGGGATCGCCGAGCAGTACTTC
CASSLATSGIAEQYF
>17|TRBD1|.|TRBV5-1|TRBJ2-2
TGCGCCAGCAGCTTGGCCTTAGGGACAGCTAACACCGGGGAGCTGTTTTTT
CASSLALGTANTGELFF
>14|TRBD1|once|TRBV30|TRBJ2-7
TGTGCCTGGAAACTACGGGACAGGTCCCACGAGCAGTACTTC
CAWKLRDRSHEQYF
>12|.|.|TRBV4-2|TRBJ1-1
TGTGCCAGCAGCCGCCCCGGGAATGAAGCTTTCTTT
CASSRPGNEAFF
>13|TRBD2|.|TRBV9|TRBJ2-1
TGTGCCAGCAGCGTAGTATCGGCGGGAGCGCAGTTCTTC
CASSVVSAGAQFF
>18|TRBD1|few|TRBV25-1|TRBJ2-4
TGTGCCAGCAGTTCACGCAGGGTGCAGGGGGCCACGGGAAACATTCAGTACTTC
CASSSRRVQGATGNIQYF
>16|.|.|TRBV9|TRBJ2-1
TGTGCCAGCAGCCCAGGGACTCCGGGGCCTTACAATGAGCAGTTCTTC
CASSPGTPGPYNEQFF
>13|TRBD1|.|TRBV6-5|TRBJ1-1
TGTGCCAGCAGTCTTCCAGGGGGCACTGAAGCTTTCTTT
CASSLPGGTEAFF
>11|.|.|TRBV7-3|TRBJ1-1
TGTGCCAGCAGCGCAGGGCCTGAAGCTTTCTTT
CASSAGPEAFF
>16|TRBD1|.|TRBV4-2|TRBJ1-6
TGTGCCAGCAGCCAAGATCCCGGGACAGGTAATTCACCCCTCCACTTT
CASSQDPGTGNSPLHF
>15|TRBD2|few|TRBV7-2|TRBJ2-1
TGTGCCAGCAGCTCGGGTGCTAGCGGGTGGAATGAGCAGTTCTTC
CASSSGASGWNEQFF
>15|TRBD1|.|TRBV6-5|TRBJ1-2
TGTGCCAGCAGTGGAGAGACAGGGGGCTCCTATGGCTACACCTTC
CASSGETGGSYGYTF
>15|TRBD2|.|TRBV2|TRBJ2-1
TGTGCCAGCACCGTAAGCGGGGGGGCCCTCAATGAGCAGTTCTTC
CASTVSGGALNEQFF
>17|TRBD1|.|TRBV18|TRBJ1-2
TGTGCCAGCTCACCTCTACCGGGACAGGGTCCGGGGTATGGCTACACCTTC
CASSPLPGQGPGYGYTF
>15|.|.|TRBV18|TRBJ2-7
TGTGCCAGCTCACCAGTTCAACAGAGAAACTACGAGCAGTACTTC
CASSPVQQRNYEQYF
>13|.|.|TRBV6-5|TRBJ1-1
TGTGCCAGCAGTTACGCAGGCGACACTGAAGCTTTCTTT
CASSYAGDTEAFF
>14|TRBD1|.|TRBV10-3|TRBJ1-5
TGTGCCATCAGTGAACGACAGGGGCACCAGCCCCAGCATTTT
CAISERQGHQPQHF